The 5 T cell receptor beta chains presented below share a single source sample, sequenced in a study of cytomegalovirus exposure and HLA in healthy donors. PCR was performed using 60 Vbeta and 13 Jbeta primers. Profiled with immunoSEQ multiplex PCR; TCRdb holds only in-frame clones, not every one. The sample includes more than 50,000 clones, approximately 80% of them seen just once. What was sequenced was PBMCs. The origin of the receptors is a female donor in good health and CMV-seronegative.

This clone was detected only once. V usage is TRBV5-4 and J usage is TRBJ2-1; 9 bases are shared with TRBD1. Germline V gene lookup returns CDR1 SGHNT and CDR2 YYREEE (reference sequence). The V segment lost 1 base and the J segment 10 bases; nucleotides outside the gene matches: 12. The CDR3 totals 16 residues. The CDR3 sequence is CASSLMSGTGKWEQFF. DNA of the CDR3: TGTGCCAGCAGCTTGATGTCAGGGACAGGGAAATGGGAGCAGTTCTTC. Based on the CDR3 plus reference TRBV5-4 and TRBJ2-1, the full variable domain is ETGVTQSPTHLIKTRGQQVTLRCSSQSGHNTVSWYQQALGQGPQFIFQYYREEENGRGNFPPRFSGLQFPNYSSELNVNALELDDSALYLCASSLMSGTGKWEQFFGPGTRLTVL.

The chain couples TRBV25-1 to TRBJ1-1, with D maybe TRBD1 (5 bases). This CDR3 has 15 amino acids. Between the trimmed V and J ends, which lost 8 bases and 1 base, there was a span of 17 bases. From germline, CDR1 is MGHDK and CDR2 SYGVNS. CDR3 in DNA: TGTGCCAGCGTCCCAGGGCTAGACAGGAACACTGAAGCTTTCTTT. Its protein is CASVPGLDRNTEAFF. The entire variable domain, with the rest obtained from reference TRBV25-1 and TRBJ1-1, is as follows: EADIYQTPRYLVIGTGKKITLECSQTMGHDKMYWYQQDPGMELHLIHYSYGVNSTEKGDLSSESTVSRIRTEHFPLTLESARPSHTSQYLCASVPGLDRNTEAFFGQGTRLTVV.

This clone was observed a few times. The chain combines TRBV5-1 with TRBJ2-7, with D tentatively TRBD1 (6 bases). CDR1 is SGHRS, CDR2 YFSETQ, per germline. V lost 3 bases to trimming and J lost 5 bases, with 15 bases between them. The length of the CDR3 is 14 residues. CDR3 residues: CASSWGTPADEQYF. The CDR3 DNA is TGCGCCAGCAGCTGGGGGACACCCGCTGACGAGCAGTACTTC.

The chain is built from TRBV28 and TRBJ1-1, with 7 bases identical to TRBD1. The junction had 14 bases not matched to a gene; V was cut back by 6 bases and J by 4 bases. Germline CDR1 MDHEN, CDR2 SYDVKM. This CDR3 contains 16 residues. The CDR3 nucleotides read TGTGCCAGCAGGGACCTAGGACTCGAGGGGGCCACTGAAGCTTTCTTT. This translates into CASRDLGLEGATEAFF.

The J gene is TRBJ1-5, the V gene TRBV9; D is perhaps TRBD1 (5 bases). The CDR3 loop spans 14 amino acids. Germline-derived CDR1 and CDR2 are SGDLS and YYNGEE. Trimming stripped 0 bases from V and 6 bases from J, with 10 bases between. CDR3 in amino acids: CASSVDAGVQPQHF. DNA for the CDR3: TGTGCCAGCAGCGTAGATGCGGGGGTTCAGCCCCAGCATTTT.